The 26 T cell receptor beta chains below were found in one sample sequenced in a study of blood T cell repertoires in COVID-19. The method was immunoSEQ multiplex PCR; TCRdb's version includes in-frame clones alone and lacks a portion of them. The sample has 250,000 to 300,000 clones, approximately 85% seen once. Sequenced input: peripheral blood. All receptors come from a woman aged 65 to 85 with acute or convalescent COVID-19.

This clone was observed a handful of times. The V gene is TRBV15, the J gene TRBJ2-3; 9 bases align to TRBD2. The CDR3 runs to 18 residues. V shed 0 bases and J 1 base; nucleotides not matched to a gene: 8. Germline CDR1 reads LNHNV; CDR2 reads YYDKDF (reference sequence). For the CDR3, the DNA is TGTGCCACCAGCAGAGATAGGTGGGCTAGCGGGGGCACAGATACGCAGTATTTT. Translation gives CATSRDRWASGGTDTQYF.

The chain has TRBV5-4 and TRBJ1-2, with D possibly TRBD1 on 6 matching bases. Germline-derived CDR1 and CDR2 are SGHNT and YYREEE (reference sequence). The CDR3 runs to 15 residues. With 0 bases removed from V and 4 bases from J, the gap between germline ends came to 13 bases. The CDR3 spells CASSLDGGASYGYTF. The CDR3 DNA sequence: TGTGCCAGCAGCTTGGATGGGGGCGCGTCCTATGGCTACACCTTC.

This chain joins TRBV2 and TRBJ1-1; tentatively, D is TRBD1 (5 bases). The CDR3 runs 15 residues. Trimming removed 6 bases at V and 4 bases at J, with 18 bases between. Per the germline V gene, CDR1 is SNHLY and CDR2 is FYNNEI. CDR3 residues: CASRSGGAQGTEAFF. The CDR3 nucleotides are TGTGCCAGCAGAAGTGGCGGGGCTCAGGGCACTGAAGCTTTCTTT. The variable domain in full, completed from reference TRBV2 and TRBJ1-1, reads EPEVTQTPSHQVTQMGQEVILRCVPISNHLYFYWYRQILGQKVEFLVSFYNNEISEKSEIFDDQFSVERPDGSNFTLKIRSTKLEDSAMYFCASRSGGAQGTEAFFGQGTRLTVV.

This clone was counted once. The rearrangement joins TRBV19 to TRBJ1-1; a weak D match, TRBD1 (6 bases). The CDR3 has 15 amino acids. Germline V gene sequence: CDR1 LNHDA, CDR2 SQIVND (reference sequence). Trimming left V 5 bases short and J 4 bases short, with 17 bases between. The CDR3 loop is CASSYRQASSTEAFF. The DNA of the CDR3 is TGTGCCAGTAGTTACCGACAGGCCTCTAGCACTGAAGCTTTCTTT. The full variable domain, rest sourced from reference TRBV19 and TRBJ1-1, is DGGITQSPKYLFRKEGQNVTLSCEQNLNHDAMYWYRQDPGQGLRLIYYSQIVNDFQKGDIAEGYSVSREKKESFPLTVTSAQKNPTAFYLCASSYRQASSTEAFFGQGTRLTVV.

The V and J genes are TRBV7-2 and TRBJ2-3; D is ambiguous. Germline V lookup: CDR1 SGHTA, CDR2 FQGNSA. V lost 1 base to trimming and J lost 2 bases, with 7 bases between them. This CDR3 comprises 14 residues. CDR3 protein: CASSLGSNTDTQYF. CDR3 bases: TGTGCCAGCAGCTTAGGAAGCAACACAGATACGCAGTATTTT.

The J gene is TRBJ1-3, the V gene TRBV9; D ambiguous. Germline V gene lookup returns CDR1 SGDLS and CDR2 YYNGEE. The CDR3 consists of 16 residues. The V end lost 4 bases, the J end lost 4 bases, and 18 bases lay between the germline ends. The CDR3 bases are TGTGCCAGCAGCCCCGTTCCCCTGGGAGGGGGAAACACCATATATTTT. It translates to CASSPVPLGGGNTIYF. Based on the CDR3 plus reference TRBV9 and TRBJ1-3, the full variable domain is DSGVTQTPKHLITATGQRVTLRCSPRSGDLSVYWYQQSLDQGLQFLIQYYNGEERAKGNILERFSAQQFPDLHSELNLSSLELGDSALYFCASSPVPLGGGNTIYFGEGSWLTVV.

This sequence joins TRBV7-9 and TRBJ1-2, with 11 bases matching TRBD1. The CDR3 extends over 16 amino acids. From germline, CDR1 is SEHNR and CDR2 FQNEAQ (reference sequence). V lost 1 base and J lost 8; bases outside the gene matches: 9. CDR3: CASSLGGTGGYKGYTF. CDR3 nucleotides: TGTGCCAGCAGCTTAGGCGGGACAGGGGGGTATAAAGGCTACACCTTC.

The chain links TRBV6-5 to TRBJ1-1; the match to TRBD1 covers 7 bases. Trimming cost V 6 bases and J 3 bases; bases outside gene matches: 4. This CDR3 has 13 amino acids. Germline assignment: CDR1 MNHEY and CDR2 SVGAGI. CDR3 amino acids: CASRARGDTEAFF. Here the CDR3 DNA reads TGTGCCAGCAGAGCCAGGGGGGACACTGAAGCTTTCTTT.

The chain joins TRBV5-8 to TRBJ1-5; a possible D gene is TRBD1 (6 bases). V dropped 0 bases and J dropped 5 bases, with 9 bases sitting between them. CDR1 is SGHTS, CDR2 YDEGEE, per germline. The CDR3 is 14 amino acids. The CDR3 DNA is TGTGCCAGCAGCTTGGAGGACAGACATCAGCCCCAGCATTTT. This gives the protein CASSLEDRHQPQHF.

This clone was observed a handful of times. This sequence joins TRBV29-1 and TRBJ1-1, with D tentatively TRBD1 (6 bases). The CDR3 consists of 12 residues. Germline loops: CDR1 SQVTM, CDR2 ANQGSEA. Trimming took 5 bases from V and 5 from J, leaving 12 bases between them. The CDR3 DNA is TGCAGCGTTAGTACAGGGTGGACTGAAGCTTTCTTT. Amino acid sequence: CSVSTGWTEAFF.

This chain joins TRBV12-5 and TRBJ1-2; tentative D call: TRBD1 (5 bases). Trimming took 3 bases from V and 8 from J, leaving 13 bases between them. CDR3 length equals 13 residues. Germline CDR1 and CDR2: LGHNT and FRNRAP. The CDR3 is CASGFGGEKGYTF. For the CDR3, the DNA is TGTGCTAGTGGTTTTGGGGGGGAAAAAGGCTACACCTTC.

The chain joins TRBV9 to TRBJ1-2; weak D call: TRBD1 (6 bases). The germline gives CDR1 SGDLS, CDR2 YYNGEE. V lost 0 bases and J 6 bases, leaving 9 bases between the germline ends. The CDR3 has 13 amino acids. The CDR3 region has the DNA TGTGCCAGCAGCGTAGGACAGGAAGATGGCTACACCTTC. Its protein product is CASSVGQEDGYTF.

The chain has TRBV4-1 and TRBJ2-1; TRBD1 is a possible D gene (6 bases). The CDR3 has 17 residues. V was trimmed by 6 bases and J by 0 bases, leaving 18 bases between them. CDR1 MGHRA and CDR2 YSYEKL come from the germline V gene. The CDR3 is CASRKAFGGSSYNEQFF. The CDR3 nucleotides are TGCGCCAGCAGGAAAGCTTTTGGGGGCAGCTCCTACAATGAGCAGTTCTTC.

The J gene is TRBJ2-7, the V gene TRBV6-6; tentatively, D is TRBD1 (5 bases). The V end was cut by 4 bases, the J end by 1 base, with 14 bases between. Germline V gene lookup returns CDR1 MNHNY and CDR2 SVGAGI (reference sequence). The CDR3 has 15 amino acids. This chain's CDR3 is CASSSPARDSYEQYF. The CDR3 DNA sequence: TGTGCCAGCAGTTCTCCGGCCAGGGATTCCTACGAGCAGTACTTC.

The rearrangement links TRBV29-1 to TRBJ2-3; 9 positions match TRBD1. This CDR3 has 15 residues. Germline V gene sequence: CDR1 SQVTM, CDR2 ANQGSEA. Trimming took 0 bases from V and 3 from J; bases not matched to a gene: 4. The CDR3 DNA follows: TGCAGCGTTGAAGATGTCGGACAGGGGACAGATACGCAGTATTTT. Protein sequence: CSVEDVGQGTDTQYF.

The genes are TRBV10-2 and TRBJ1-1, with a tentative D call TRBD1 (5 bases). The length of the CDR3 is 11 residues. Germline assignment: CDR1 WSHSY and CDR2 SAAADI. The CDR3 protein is CATAQGTEAFF. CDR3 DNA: TGCGCGACAGCTCAGGGCACTGAAGCTTTCTTT.

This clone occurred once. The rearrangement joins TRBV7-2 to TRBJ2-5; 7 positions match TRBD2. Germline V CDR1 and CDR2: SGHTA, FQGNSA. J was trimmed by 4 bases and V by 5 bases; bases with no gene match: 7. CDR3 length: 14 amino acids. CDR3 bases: TGTGCCAGCAGCATAAGCGGGGCCCGAGAGACCCAGTACTTC. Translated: CASSISGARETQYF.

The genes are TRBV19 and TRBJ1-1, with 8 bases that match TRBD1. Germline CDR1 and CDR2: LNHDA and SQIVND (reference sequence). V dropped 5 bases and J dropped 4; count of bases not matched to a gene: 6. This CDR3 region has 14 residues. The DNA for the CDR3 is TGTGCCAGTAGTCTACAGGGGGTTGGCACTGAAGCTTTCTTT. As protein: CASSLQGVGTEAFF.

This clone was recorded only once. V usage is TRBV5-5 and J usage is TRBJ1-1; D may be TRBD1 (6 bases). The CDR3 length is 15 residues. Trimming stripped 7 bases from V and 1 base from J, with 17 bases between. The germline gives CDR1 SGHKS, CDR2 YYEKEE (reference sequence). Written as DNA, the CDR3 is TGTGCCAGCGCCGCTGCCGGGACATCGAACACTGAAGCTTTCTTT. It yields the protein CASAAAGTSNTEAFF.

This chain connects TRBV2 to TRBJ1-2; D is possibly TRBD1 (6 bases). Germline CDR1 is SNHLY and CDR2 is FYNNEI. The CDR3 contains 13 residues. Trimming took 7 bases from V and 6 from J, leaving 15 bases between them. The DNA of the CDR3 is TGTGCCAGCATAGGAGCAGGGGACAATGGCTACACCTTC. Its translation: CASIGAGDNGYTF.

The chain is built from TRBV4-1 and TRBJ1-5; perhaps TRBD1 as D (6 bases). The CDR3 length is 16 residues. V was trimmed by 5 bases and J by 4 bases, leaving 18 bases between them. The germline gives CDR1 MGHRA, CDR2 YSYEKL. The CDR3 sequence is CASSYRGPGANQPQHF. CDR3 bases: TGCGCCAGCAGCTACCGGGGCCCAGGGGCTAATCAGCCCCAGCATTTT.

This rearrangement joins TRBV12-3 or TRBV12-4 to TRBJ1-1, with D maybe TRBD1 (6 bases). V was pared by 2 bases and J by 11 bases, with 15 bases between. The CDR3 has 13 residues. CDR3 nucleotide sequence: TGTGCCAGCAGTTTAACGGCAGGGGCGCCGGCTTTCTTT. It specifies CASSLTAGAPAFF.

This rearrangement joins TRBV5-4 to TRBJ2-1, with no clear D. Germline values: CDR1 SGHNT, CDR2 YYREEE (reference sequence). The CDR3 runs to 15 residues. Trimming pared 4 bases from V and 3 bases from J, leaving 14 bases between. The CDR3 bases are TGTGCCAGCAGCCGCGAAGTGAACGGCTACAATGAGCAGTTCTTC. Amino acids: CASSREVNGYNEQFF. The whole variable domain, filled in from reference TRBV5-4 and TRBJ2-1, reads ETGVTQSPTHLIKTRGQQVTLRCSSQSGHNTVSWYQQALGQGPQFIFQYYREEENGRGNFPPRFSGLQFPNYSSELNVNALELDDSALYLCASSREVNGYNEQFFGPGTRLTVL.

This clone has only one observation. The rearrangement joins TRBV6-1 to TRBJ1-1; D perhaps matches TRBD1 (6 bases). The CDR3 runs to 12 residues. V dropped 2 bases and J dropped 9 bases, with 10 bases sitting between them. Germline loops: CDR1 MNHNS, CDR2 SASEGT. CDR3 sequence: CASSERGGQAFF. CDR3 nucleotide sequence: TGTGCCAGCAGTGAACGGGGGGGGCAAGCTTTCTTT.

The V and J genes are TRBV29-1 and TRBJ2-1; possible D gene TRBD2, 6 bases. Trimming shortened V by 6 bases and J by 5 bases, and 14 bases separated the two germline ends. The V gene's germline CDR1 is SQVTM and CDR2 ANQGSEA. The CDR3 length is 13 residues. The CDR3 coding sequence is TGCAGCGTATTAGCGGTGATAAACAATGAGCAGTTCTTC. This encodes CSVLAVINNEQFF.

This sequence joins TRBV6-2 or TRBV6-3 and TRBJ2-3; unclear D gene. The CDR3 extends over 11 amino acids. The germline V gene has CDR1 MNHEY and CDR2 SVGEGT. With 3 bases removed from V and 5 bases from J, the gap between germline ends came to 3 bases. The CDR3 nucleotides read TGTGCCAGCAGTTATATAGATACGCAGTATTTT. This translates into CASSYIDTQYF.